Included here is one T cell receptor (beta chain) sequence, with context. Using immunoSEQ multiplex PCR, the repertoire was profiled, and TCRdb retains in-frame clones only, with some absent. Counted here are roughly 80,000 clones, about 83% occurring once; the ten biggest clones make up about 17%. This record comes from a study of blood T cell repertoires in COVID-19. Study-wide context: Acute-phase and convalescent COVID-19 samples originated in the United States, Italy and Spain.

CDR1 is LGHDT, CDR2 YNNKEL, per germline (reference sequence). The CDR3 runs 17 residues. The V and J ends lost 0 bases and 2 bases, in that order; junction bases with no gene match: 7. Source material: peripheral blood. The source of this sequence is a woman aged 55-70 years with acute or convalescent COVID-19. The rearrangement uses TRBV3-1 (or the pseudogene TRBV3-2) and TRBJ2-1, with 7 bases aligning to TRBD2. Written as DNA, the CDR3 is TGTGCCAGCAGCCAAGAGACTAGCCAGTTACCCTACAATGAGCAGTTCTTC. This encodes CASSQETSQLPYNEQFF.